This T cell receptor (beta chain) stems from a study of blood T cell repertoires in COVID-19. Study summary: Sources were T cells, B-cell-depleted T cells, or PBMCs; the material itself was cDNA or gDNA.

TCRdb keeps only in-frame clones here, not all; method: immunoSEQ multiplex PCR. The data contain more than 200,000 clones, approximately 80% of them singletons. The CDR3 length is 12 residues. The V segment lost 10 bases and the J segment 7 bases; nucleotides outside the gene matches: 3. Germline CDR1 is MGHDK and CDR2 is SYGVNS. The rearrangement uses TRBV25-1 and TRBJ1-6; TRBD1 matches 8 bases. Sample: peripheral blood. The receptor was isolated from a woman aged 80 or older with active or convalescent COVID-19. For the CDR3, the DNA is TGTGCCACCCGGACAGGGAATTCACCCCTCCACTTT. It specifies CATRTGNSPLHF.